What follows is one TCR beta chain and its context. What it recognizes is unknown. V shed 2 bases and J shed 2 bases, with 9 bases lying between them. CDR3 size: 14 residues. The data derive from a study of T cells after yellow fever vaccination. Study results and limitations: The study found a weaker secondary response that peaked faster, day 5 versus 15. Sorted repertoires could include abundant contaminating clonotypes from bulk cells.

Template-switching 5'RACE yielded the TCR cDNA; a universal primer site and UMIs were added in the process. A single record per CDR3 protein comes from TCRdb applying MiXCR to the 5' RACE reads. The table has about 320,000 distinct CDR3 sequences, around 6.8% seen once; the top ten hold 15% to 20%. This clonotype was obtained from a young man who received the YFV17D yellow fever vaccine. The rearrangement uses TRBV12-3 or TRBV12-4 and TRBJ1-1; D possibly corresponds to TRBD1 (5 bases). The sample consisted of PBMCs, taken around 45 days after the first yellow fever vaccination. The CDR3 reads CASSLQGFNTEAFF. The CDR3, as DNA: TGTGCCAGCAGTTTACAGGGATTTAACACTGAAGCTTTCTTT.